This TCR beta chain was captured by sequencing in a study of shared clonotypes between healthy human individuals. Points from the study as a whole: Relative to memory subsets, naive subsets generally showed larger estimated richness.

To note about this clone: Its specificity is not known.

Trimming shortened V by 4 bases and J by 7 bases, and 12 bases separated the two germline ends. Germline V CDR1 and CDR2: SGHNT, YYREEE (reference sequence). The CDR3 length is 12 residues. Per the authors' pipeline: Filtering differed, since immunoSEQ gave only junction sequences and no quality scores. Sequencing used immunoSEQ multiplex PCR; TCRdb keeps in-frame clones, though not all of them. V, J and clone size are those of that table, while D and trimming were read from the DNA. The sample yields approximately 980,000 clones, around 80% seen once. This TCR came from a man younger than 30 in good health. The genes are TRBV5-4 and TRBJ2-7; D is tentatively TRBD1 or TRBD2 (5 bases each). Sequenced input: memory CD4+ T cells sorted from blood. Subset in this sample: CD45RA-negative fraction. CDR3 region: CASSEGRREQYF. As DNA, the CDR3 is TGTGCCAGCAGCGAGGGACGGAGAGAGCAGTACTTC.